This T cell receptor beta chain derives from a study of early T cells in non-severe SARS-CoV-2 infection. For the study at large: The authors sequenced bulk RNA from unsorted whole blood, leaving chains unpaired.

Individual cDNA molecules received unique molecular identifiers during library preparation. MiXCR was run by TCRdb on the 5' RACE reads, yielding one entry per CDR3 protein. The sample carries about 44,000 distinct CDR3 sequences, 6% to 6.5% recorded once. Broader study findings: Matching against VDJdb likely underestimated virus-specific expansions, favoring anti-spike CD8.

Concerning this clonotype: Antigen specificity is unknown.

Sequences were obtained from whole blood. The receptor's source is an adult who was a healthcare worker with PCR-confirmed SARS-CoV-2 infection or an uninfected control (not recorded which).

CDR3 bases: TGTGCCAGCAGCCAAGACAGGGAAAATTCACCCCTCCACTTT. This gives the protein CASSQDRENSPLHF. This chain uses TRBV5-6 with TRBJ1-6; 7 bases are a match to TRBD1. Germline CDR1 SGHDT, CDR2 YYEEEE. This CDR3 has 14 amino acids. V dropped 4 bases and J dropped 7; count of bases not matched to a gene: 5. Supplemented by reference TRBV5-6 and TRBJ1-6, the full variable domain reads DAGVTQSPTHLIKTRGQQVTLRCSPKSGHDTVSWYQQALGQGPQFIFQYYEEEERQRGNFPDRFSGHQFPNYSSELNVNALLLGDSALYLCASSQDRENSPLHFGNGTRLTVT.